Sequencing of this T cell receptor beta chain was carried out in a study of T cell responses to AZD1222 COVID-19 vaccine. Findings and caveats of the study: Donors were mostly white British, more females; clonal diversity possibly underestimated. Close to half of spike-specific TCRs reportedly recognize unmutated variant regions. Repertoire sampling was restricted to post-peak T cell response timepoints.

The CDR3 length is 13 residues. Trimming pared 3 bases from V and 1 base from J, leaving 6 bases between. Germline loops: CDR1 KGHSH, CDR2 LQKENI. This table comes from immunoSEQ multiplex PCR, and its TCRdb copy is limited to in-frame clones, with some not included. The sample yields about 81,000 clones, 85% to 95% seen once. Second-dose timings of about 4 or about 12 weeks were pooled. As to this clone: The antigen is unknown. This CDR3 is also generated by other DNA sequences in the sample.

The receptor was isolated from an adult who received the AZD1222 COVID-19 vaccine. This rearrangement joins TRBV18 to TRBJ1-2; no definite D call. Here the sequenced sample was peripheral blood, taken 28 days after the second AZD1222 dose. CDR3 region: CASSPGGNYGYTF. The DNA for the CDR3 is TGTGCCAGCTCACCGGGTGGTAACTATGGCTACACCTTC.